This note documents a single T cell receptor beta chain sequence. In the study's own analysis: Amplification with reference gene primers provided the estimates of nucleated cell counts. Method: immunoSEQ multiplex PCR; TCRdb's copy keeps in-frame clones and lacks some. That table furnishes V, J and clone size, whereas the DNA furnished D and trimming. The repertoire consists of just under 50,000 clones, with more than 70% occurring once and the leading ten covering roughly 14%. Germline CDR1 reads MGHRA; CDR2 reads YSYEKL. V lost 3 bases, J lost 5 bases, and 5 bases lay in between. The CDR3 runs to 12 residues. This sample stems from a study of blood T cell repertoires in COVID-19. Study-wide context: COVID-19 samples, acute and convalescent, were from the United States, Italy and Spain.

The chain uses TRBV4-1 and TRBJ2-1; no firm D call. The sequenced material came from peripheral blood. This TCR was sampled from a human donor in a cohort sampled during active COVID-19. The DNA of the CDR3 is TGCGCCAGCAGCCAGTCCGACAATGAGCAGTTCTTC. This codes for CASSQSDNEQFF.